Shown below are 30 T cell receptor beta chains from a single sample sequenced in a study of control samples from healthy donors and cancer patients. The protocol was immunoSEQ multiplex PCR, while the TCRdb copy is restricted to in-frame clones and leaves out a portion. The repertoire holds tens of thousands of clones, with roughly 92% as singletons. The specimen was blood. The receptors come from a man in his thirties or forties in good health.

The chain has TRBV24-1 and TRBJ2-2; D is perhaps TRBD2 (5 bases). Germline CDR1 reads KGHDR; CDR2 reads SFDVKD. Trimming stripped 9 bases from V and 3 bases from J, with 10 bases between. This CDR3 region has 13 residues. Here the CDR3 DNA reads TGTGCCACCGGGAGACTGGACACCGGGGAGCTGTTTTTT. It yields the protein CATGRLDTGELFF.

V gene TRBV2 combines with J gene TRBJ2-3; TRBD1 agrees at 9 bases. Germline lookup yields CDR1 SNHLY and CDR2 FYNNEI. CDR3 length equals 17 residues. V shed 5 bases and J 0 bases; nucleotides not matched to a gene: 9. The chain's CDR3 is CASSLDRGSPSTDTQYF. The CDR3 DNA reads TGTGCCAGCAGTTTGGACAGGGGCTCCCCTAGCACAGATACGCAGTATTTT. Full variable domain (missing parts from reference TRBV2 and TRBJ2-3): EPEVTQTPSHQVTQMGQEVILRCVPISNHLYFYWYRQILGQKVEFLVSFYNNEISEKSEIFDDQFSVERPDGSNFTLKIRSTKLEDSAMYFCASSLDRGSPSTDTQYFGPGTRLTVL.

CDR3 loop: CASSSRGSAEAFF. The CDR3 DNA reads as TGTGCCAGCAGCTCCCGGGGTAGCGCTGAAGCTTTCTTT. V is TRBV7-9 and J is TRBJ1-1; D ambiguous. V lost 4 bases to trimming and J lost 6 bases, with 12 bases between them. The V gene's germline CDR1 is SEHNR and CDR2 FQNEAQ (reference sequence). The CDR3 spans 13 residues.

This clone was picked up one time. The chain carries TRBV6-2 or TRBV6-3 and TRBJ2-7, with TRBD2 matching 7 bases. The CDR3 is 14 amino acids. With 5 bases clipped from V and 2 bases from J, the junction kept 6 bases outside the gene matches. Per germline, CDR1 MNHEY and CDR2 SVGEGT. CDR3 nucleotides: TGTGCCAGCAGTAGCGGGACGGTAACCTACGAGCAGTACTTC. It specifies CASSSGTVTYEQYF.

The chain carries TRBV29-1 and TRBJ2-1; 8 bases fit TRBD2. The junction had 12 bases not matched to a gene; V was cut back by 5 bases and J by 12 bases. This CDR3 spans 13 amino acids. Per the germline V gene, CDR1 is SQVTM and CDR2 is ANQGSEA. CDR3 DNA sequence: TGCAGCGTTCGGAGAATTAGCGGGAATTCGCAGTTCTTC. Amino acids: CSVRRISGNSQFF.

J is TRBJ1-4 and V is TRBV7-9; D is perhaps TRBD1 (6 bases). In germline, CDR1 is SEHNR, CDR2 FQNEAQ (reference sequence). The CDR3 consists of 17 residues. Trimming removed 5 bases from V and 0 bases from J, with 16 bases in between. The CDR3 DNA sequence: TGTGCCAGCAGCCAGGGGACATCCCTTGCAACTAATGAAAAACTGTTTTTT. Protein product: CASSQGTSLATNEKLFF.

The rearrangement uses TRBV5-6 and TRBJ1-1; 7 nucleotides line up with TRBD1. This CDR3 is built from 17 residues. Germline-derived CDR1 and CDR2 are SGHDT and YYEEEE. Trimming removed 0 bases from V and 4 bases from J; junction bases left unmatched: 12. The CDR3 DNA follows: TGTGCCAGCAGCTTGGGGGCCAGACAGGGACGTGTCACTGAAGCTTTCTTT. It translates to CASSLGARQGRVTEAFF.

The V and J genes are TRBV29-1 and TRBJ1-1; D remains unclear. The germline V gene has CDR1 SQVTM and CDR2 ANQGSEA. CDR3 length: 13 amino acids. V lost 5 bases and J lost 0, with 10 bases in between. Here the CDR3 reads CSVCGTMNTEAFF. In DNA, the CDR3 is TGCAGCGTTTGCGGTACCATGAACACTGAAGCTTTCTTT.

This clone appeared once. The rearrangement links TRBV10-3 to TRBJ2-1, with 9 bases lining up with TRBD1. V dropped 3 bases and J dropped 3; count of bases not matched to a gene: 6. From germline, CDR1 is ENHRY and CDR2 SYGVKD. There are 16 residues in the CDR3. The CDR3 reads CAISDTTGGNYNEQFF. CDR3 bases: TGTGCCATCAGTGATACAACAGGGGGCAACTACAATGAGCAGTTCTTC.

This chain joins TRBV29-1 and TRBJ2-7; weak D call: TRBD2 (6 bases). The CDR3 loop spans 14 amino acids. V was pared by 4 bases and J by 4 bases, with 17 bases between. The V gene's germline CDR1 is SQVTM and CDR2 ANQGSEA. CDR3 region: CSVGGGGEGYEQYF. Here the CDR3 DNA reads TGCAGCGTTGGGGGAGGTGGCGAAGGGTACGAGCAGTACTTC.

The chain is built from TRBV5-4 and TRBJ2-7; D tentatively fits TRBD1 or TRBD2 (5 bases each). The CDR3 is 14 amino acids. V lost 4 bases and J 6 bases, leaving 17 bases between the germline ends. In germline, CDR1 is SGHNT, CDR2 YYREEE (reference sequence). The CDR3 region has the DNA TGTGCCAGCAGCACAAACAATTTGAGGGGCGAGCAGTACTTC. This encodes CASSTNNLRGEQYF.

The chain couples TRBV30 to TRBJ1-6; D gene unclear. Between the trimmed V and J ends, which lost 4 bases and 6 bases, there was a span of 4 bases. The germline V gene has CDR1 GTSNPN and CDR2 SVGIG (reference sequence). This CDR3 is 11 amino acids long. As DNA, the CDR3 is TGTGCCTGGAATCTTAATTCACCCCTCCACTTT. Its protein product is CAWNLNSPLHF.

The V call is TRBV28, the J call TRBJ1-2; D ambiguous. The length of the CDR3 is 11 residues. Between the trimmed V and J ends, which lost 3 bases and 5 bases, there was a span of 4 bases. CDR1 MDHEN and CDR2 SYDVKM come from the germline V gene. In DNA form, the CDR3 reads TGTGCCAGCAGTTTCGATTATGGCTACACCTTC. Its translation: CASSFDYGYTF.

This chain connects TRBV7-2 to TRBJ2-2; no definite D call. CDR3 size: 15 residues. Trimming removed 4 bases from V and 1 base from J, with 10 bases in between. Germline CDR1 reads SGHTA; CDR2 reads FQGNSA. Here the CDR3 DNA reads TGTGCCAGCAGCTCCTCGACTGGGAACACCGGGGAGCTGTTTTTT. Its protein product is CASSSSTGNTGELFF.

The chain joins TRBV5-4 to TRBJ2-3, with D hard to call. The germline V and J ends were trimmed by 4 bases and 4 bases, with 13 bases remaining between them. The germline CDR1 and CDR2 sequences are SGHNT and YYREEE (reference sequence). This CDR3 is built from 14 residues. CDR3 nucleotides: TGTGCCAGCAGCGGGATGGGGATGCCAGATACGCAGTATTTT. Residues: CASSGMGMPDTQYF.

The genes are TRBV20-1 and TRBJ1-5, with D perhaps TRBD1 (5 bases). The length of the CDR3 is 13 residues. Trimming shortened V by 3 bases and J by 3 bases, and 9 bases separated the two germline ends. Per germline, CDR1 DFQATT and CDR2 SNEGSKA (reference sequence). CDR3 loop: CSASAGTNQPQHF. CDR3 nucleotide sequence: TGCAGTGCTAGTGCAGGGACCAATCAGCCCCAGCATTTT.

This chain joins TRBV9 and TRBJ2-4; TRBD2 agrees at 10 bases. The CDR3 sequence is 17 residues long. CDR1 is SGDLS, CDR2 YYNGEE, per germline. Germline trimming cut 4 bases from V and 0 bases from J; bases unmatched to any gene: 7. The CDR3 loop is CASSPGSGREAKNIQYF. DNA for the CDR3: TGTGCCAGCAGCCCAGGGAGCGGGAGGGAAGCCAAAAACATTCAGTACTTC. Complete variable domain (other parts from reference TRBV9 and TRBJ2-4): DSGVTQTPKHLITATGQRVTLRCSPRSGDLSVYWYQQSLDQGLQFLIQYYNGEERAKGNILERFSAQQFPDLHSELNLSSLELGDSALYFCASSPGSGREAKNIQYFGAGTRLSVL.

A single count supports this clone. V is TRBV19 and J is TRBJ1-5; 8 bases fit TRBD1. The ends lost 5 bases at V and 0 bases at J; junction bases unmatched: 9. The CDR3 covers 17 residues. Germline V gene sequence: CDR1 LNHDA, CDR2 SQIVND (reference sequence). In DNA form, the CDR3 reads TGTGCCAGTAGTCGACCCGACAGGGGATATAGCAATCAGCCCCAGCATTTT. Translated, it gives CASSRPDRGYSNQPQHF. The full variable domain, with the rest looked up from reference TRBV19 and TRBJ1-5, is DGGITQSPKYLFRKEGQNVTLSCEQNLNHDAMYWYRQDPGQGLRLIYYSQIVNDFQKGDIAEGYSVSREKKESFPLTVTSAQKNPTAFYLCASSRPDRGYSNQPQHFGDGTRLSIL.

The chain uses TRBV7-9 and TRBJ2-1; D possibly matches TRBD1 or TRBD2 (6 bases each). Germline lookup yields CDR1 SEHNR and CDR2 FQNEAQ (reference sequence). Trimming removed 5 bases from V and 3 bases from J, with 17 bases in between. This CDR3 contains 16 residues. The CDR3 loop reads CASSIKRGTFYNEQFF. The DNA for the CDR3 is TGTGCCAGCAGCATAAAGAGGGGGACTTTCTACAATGAGCAGTTCTTC.

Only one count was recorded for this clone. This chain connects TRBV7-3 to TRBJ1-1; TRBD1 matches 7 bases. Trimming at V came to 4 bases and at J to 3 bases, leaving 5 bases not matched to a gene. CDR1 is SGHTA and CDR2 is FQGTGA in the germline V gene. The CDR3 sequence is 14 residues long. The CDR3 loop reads CASSSRGMDTEAFF. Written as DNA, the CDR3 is TGTGCCAGCAGCTCCAGGGGGATGGACACTGAAGCTTTCTTT. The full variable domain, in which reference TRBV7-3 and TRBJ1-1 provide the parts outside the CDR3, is GAGVSQTPSNKVTEKGKYVELRCDPISGHTALYWYRQSLGQGPEFLIYFQGTGAADDSGLPNDRFFAVRPEGSVSTLKIQRTERGDSAVYLCASSSRGMDTEAFFGQGTRLTVV.

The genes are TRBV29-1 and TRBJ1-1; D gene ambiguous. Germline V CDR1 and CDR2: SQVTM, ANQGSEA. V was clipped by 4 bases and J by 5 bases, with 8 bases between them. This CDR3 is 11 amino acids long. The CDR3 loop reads CSVARRTEAFF. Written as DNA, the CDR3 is TGCAGCGTTGCGAGGAGGACTGAAGCTTTCTTT.

The CDR3 loop reads CASGLSGREDTQYF. For the CDR3, the DNA is TGTGCCAGCGGCCTTAGCGGGAGGGAAGATACGCAGTATTTT. The V call is TRBV28, the J call TRBJ2-3; TRBD2 matches at 11 bases. The germline V gene encodes CDR1 MDHEN and CDR2 SYDVKM. The V gene end was trimmed by 8 bases and the J gene end by 5 bases; junction bases not matched to a gene: 6. The CDR3 contains 14 residues.

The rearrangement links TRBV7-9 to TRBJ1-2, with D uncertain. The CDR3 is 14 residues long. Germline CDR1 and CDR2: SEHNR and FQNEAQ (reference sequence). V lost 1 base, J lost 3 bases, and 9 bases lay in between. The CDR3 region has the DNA TGTGCCAGCAGCTTAGGAGGGTTTGACTATGGCTACACCTTC. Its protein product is CASSLGGFDYGYTF. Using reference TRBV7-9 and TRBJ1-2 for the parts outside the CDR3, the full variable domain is DTGVSQNPRHKITKRGQNVTFRCDPISEHNRLYWYRQTLGQGPEFLTYFQNEAQLEKSRLLSDRFSAERPKGSFSTLEIQRTEQGDSAMYLCASSLGGFDYGYTFGSGTRLTVV.

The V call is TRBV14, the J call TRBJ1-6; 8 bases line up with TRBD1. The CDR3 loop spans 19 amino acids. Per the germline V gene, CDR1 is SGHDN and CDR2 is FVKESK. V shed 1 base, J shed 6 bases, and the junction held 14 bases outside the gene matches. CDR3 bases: TGTGCCAGCAGCCAAGGTCCGGTGTTCGCGGGACAGGCTAATTCACCCCTCCACTTT. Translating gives CASSQGPVFAGQANSPLHF.

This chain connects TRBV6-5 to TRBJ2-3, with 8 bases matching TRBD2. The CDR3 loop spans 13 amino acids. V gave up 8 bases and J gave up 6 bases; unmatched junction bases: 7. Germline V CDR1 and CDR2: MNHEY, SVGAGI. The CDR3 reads CASLKRERDTQYF. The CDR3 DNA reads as TGTGCCAGCTTAAAGCGGGAGCGGGATACGCAGTATTTT.

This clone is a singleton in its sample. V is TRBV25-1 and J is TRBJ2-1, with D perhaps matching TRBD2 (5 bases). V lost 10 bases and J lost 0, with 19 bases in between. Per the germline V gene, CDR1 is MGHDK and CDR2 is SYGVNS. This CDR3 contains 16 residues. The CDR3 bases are TGTGCCACCACCGATGGACCTGAGGGCTCCTACAATGAGCAGTTCTTC. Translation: CATTDGPEGSYNEQFF.

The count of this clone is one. In nucleotides, the CDR3 is TGTGCCACTGCCCATGGGGGACTAGCGATCTCAGATACGCAGTATTTT. Translating it yields CATAHGGLAISDTQYF. The V and J genes are TRBV2 and TRBJ2-3, with 10 bases matching TRBD2. Germline V gene data show CDR1 as SNHLY and CDR2 as FYNNEI. Trimming at V came to 10 bases and at J to 4 bases, leaving 14 bases not matched to a gene. CDR3 length: 16 residues.

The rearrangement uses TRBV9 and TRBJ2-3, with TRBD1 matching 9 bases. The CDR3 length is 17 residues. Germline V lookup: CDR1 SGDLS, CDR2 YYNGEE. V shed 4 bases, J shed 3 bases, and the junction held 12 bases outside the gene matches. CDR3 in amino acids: CASSLGTGRSETDTQYF. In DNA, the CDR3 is TGTGCCAGCAGCCTTGGGACAGGGAGGTCTGAGACAGATACGCAGTATTTT.

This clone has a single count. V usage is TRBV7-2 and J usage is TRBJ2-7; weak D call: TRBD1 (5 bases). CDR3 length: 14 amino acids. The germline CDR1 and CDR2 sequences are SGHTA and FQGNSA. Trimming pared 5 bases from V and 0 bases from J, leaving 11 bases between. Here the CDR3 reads CASSPRQPSYEQYF. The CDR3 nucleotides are TGTGCCAGCAGCCCCAGACAGCCCTCCTACGAGCAGTACTTC.

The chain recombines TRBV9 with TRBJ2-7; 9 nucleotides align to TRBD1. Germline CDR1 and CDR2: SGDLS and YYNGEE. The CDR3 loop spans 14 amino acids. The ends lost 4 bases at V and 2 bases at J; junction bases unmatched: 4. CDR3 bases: TGTGCCAGCAGCACGGGACAGGGTACCTACGAGCAGTACTTC. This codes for CASSTGQGTYEQYF.